The T cell receptor (beta chain) under discussion was sequenced for a study of CD8 T cells in Susac syndrome. Study results and limitations: As the study acknowledged, the number of individuals who were part of its TCR sequencing and HLA analysis was relatively small.

Sequencing of TCR beta was performed on blood CD8+ T cells and on blood CD4+ T cells. Both CD4+ and CD8+ T cells were negatively isolated, and TEMRA cells underwent FACS enrichment. The V and J ends lost 3 bases and 10 bases respectively, with 16 bases between them. This CDR3 spans 14 amino acids. Germline V lookup: CDR1 LGHNA, CDR2 YSLEER. In regard to this clonotype: The antigen is undetermined.

Reverse transcription of roughly 0.45 to 1 ug RNA was performed with random hexamers. Amplification of TCR beta CDR3 by immunoSEQ multiplex PCR spanned 54 Vbeta and 13 Jbeta. TCRdb reprocessed the immunoSEQ multiplex PCR reads with MiXCR, giving one entry per CDR3 protein. Of 150,000 or so distinct CDR3 sequences detected, about 90% appear once; the ten largest clones hold 0.08%. Material for sequencing was CD4+ T cells from PBMCs. This TCR came from a human donor in good health. The rearrangement links TRBV4-3 to TRBJ2-1; possible D gene TRBD2, 6 bases. CDR3 region: CASSHQRRVGEQFF. The DNA of the CDR3 is TGCGCCAGCAGCCACCAGAGGAGGGTCGGCGAGCAGTTCTTC.